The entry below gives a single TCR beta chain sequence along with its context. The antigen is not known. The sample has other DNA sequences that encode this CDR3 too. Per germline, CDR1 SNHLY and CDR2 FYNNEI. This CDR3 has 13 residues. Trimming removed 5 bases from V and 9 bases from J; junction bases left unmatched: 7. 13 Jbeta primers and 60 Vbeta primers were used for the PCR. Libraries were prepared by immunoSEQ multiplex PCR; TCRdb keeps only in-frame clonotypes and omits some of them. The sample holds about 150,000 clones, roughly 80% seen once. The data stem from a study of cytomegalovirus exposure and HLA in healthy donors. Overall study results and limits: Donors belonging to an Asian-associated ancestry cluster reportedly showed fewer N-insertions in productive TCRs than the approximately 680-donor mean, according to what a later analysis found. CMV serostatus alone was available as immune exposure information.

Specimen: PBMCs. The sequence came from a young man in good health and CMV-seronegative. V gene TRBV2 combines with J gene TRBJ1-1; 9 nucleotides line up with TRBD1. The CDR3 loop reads CASSLGQGGQAFF. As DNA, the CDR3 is TGTGCCAGCAGTTTGGGACAGGGAGGACAAGCTTTCTTT. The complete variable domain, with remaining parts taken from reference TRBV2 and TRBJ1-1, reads EPEVTQTPSHQVTQMGQEVILRCVPISNHLYFYWYRQILGQKVEFLVSFYNNEISEKSEIFDDQFSVERPDGSNFTLKIRSTKLEDSAMYFCASSLGQGGQAFFGQGTRLTVV.